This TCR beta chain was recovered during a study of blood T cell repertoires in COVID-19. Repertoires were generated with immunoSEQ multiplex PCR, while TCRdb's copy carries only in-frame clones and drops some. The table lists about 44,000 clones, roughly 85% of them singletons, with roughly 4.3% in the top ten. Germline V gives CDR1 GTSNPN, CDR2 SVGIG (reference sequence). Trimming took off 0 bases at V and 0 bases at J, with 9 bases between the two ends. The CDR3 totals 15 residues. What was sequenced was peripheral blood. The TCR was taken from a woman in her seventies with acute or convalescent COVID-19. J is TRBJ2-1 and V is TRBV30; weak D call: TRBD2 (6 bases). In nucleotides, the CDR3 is TGTGCCTGGAGTGTAACGGGAGCCTCCTACAATGAGCAGTTCTTC. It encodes CAWSVTGASYNEQFF.